A single sample gave rise to the 11 T cell receptor beta chains below, sequenced in a study of blood T cell repertoires in COVID-19. This table comes from immunoSEQ multiplex PCR, and its TCRdb copy is limited to in-frame clones, with some not included. The sample yields around 190,000 clones, roughly 77% seen once. The sequenced material came from peripheral blood. The receptors shown here come from a woman between 35 and 50 years old with COVID-19, enrolled during active disease.

The CDR3 protein is CASSLGGPGAYEQYF. In DNA form, the CDR3 reads TGTGCCAGCAGCTTAGGCGGTCCGGGGGCCTACGAGCAGTACTTC. The gene calls are TRBV7-6 and TRBJ2-7, with TRBD2 as a possible D gene (6 bases). Trimming took 1 base from V and 2 from J, leaving 12 bases between them. CDR1 is SGHVS and CDR2 is FNYEAQ in the germline V gene. The CDR3 covers 15 residues.

The rearrangement uses TRBV14 and TRBJ1-3; D gene uncertain. The CDR3 has 15 amino acids. In germline, CDR1 is SGHDN, CDR2 FVKESK. V was cut by 1 base and J by 4 bases, with 11 bases left in between. The CDR3 reads CASSQAFAVGNTIYF. The CDR3 DNA reads as TGTGCCAGCAGCCAAGCATTTGCGGTGGGAAACACCATATATTTT.

The chain recombines TRBV19 with TRBJ2-3, with D unclear. There are 16 residues in the CDR3. V lost 0 bases, J lost 0 bases, and 10 bases lay in between. Looked up from germline, CDR1 is LNHDA and CDR2 is SQIVND (reference sequence). This chain's CDR3 is CASSIDLFGSTDTQYF. The CDR3 nucleotides are TGTGCCAGTAGTATAGATCTATTCGGTAGCACAGATACGCAGTATTTT.

This clone was recorded many times. This chain uses TRBV29-1 with TRBJ2-3; TRBD1 matches 10 bases. Germline trimming cut 4 bases from V and 4 bases from J; bases unmatched to any gene: 5. Germline V gives CDR1 SQVTM, CDR2 ANQGSEA. The CDR3 has 14 amino acids. CDR3 nucleotides: TGCAGCGTTGGGGGGACAGGGGTCGCAGATACGCAGTATTTT. It specifies CSVGGTGVADTQYF.

The chain joins TRBV6-5 to TRBJ1-1, with a possible D match to TRBD1 (5 bases). The V gene's germline CDR1 is MNHEY and CDR2 SVGAGI. The CDR3 has 14 residues. Trimming took 8 bases from V and 0 from J, leaving 13 bases between them. CDR3 sequence reads: CASGGAQMNTEAFF. In DNA, the CDR3 is TGTGCCAGCGGAGGGGCCCAGATGAACACTGAAGCTTTCTTT.

V and J are TRBV2 and TRBJ1-2; weak D call: TRBD1 (5 bases). Per germline, CDR1 SNHLY and CDR2 FYNNEI. Deletions cut 2 bases from V and 2 bases from J, with 9 bases between. The CDR3 spans 14 residues. CDR3 sequence: CASSESQGNYGYTF. The CDR3 DNA reads as TGTGCCAGCAGTGAATCGCAGGGAAACTATGGCTACACCTTC.

The gene calls are TRBV5-4 and TRBJ2-5; 8 bases match TRBD1. There are 15 residues in the CDR3. Germline trimming cut 5 bases from V and 3 bases from J; bases unmatched to any gene: 9. Germline CDR1 and CDR2: SGHNT and YYREEE (reference sequence). This CDR3 reads CASSSPDRAEETQYF. CDR3 coding DNA: TGTGCCAGCAGTTCCCCGGACAGGGCCGAAGAGACCCAGTACTTC.

A few counts support this clone. The gene calls are TRBV6-1 and TRBJ1-5, with TRBD1 as a possible D gene (6 bases). V lost 2 bases to trimming and J lost 0 bases, with 11 bases between them. This CDR3 is 16 amino acids long. CDR1 is MNHNS and CDR2 is SASEGT in the germline V gene. The CDR3 nucleotides read TGTGCCAGCAGTGAATGGGGGCAGAGTAGCAATCAGCCCCAGCATTTT. This sequence encodes CASSEWGQSSNQPQHF.

The rearrangement uses TRBV3-1 (or the pseudogene TRBV3-2) and TRBJ2-3; 7 nucleotides match TRBD2. The CDR3 consists of 16 residues. The V segment lost 1 base and the J segment 1 base; nucleotides outside the gene matches: 5. Germline V gene data show CDR1 as LGHDT and CDR2 as YNNKEL (reference sequence). CDR3 nucleotides: TGTGCCAGCAGCCAAGTAAGCGGGGTGGGCACAGATACGCAGTATTTT. Its protein product is CASSQVSGVGTDTQYF.

The V call is TRBV7-8, the J call TRBJ1-6; no firm D call. The length of the CDR3 is 16 residues. Germline V CDR1 and CDR2: SGHVS, FQNEAQ. V dropped 3 bases and J dropped 0 bases, with 9 bases sitting between them. CDR3 protein: CASSFTASSYNSPLHF. CDR3 sequence (DNA): TGTGCCAGCAGCTTCACAGCCAGCTCCTATAATTCACCCCTCCACTTT.

The chain links TRBV19 to TRBJ2-3; TRBD2 matches at 11 bases. J lost 3 bases, V lost 6 bases, and 8 bases had no gene match. The CDR3 is 16 amino acids. Germline CDR1 LNHDA, CDR2 SQIVND (reference sequence). The CDR3 bases are TGTGCCAGTAGGCCGTTGACTAGCGGGATGACAGATACGCAGTATTTT. Translation gives CASRPLTSGMTDTQYF.